This T cell receptor (beta chain) was profiled in a study of T cell changes during pregnancy in multiple sclerosis. The V gene's germline CDR1 is MNHNY and CDR2 SVGAGI (reference sequence). This CDR3 comprises 15 residues. Trimming shortened V by 2 bases and J by 2 bases, and 11 bases separated the two germline ends. This clone was recorded once. Measured with immunoSEQ multiplex PCR; TCRdb has only the in-frame clones, and not every one. The repertoire consists of 35,000 to 50,000 clones, with roughly nine tenths occurring once and the leading ten covering 0.95% to 1.5%. This TCR was recovered from a female donor with multiple sclerosis, enrolled in a pregnancy study. The chain couples TRBV6-6 to TRBJ2-3; a possible D gene is TRBD2 (5 bases). Sequenced material: CD4+ T cells from peripheral blood mononuclear cells, taken after pregnancy. In DNA, the CDR3 is TGTGCCAGCAGTTACGGCGGGTACTTCACAGATACGCAGTATTTT. Residues: CASSYGGYFTDTQYF.